This T cell receptor (beta chain) was sequenced for a study of metastatic and nonmetastatic thyroid tumors. Study-level information: Repertoire comparisons spanned blood and tumor or nodule tissue from malignant and benign thyroid patients. General study points: According to reports, the diversity of TCR beta was significantly higher in malignant thyroid tumors than in benign nodules, and this held in both blood and tumor samples.

The sample holds many counts of this clone. Its antigen is currently unknown. Thyroid surgery was performed in patients who had received no treatment beforehand. CDR1 WNHNN and CDR2 SYGVQD come from the germline V gene (reference sequence). The V segment lost 5 bases and the J segment 1 base; nucleotides outside the gene matches: 6. CDR3 length: 16 residues. As processed by the authors: The study built a papillary thyroid cancer distant-metastasis classifier from CDR3 differences across clinicopathological groups. From the PCR reads, TCRdb re-called clones with MiXCR. TCRdb, rather than the study authors, made the V and J calls. The data contain approximately 35,000 clones, 10% to 11% of them seen just once; the ten biggest clones take up approximately 15%.

Sample: blood. J is TRBJ2-3 and V is TRBV10-1, with 10 positions matching TRBD2. The TCR originated in a female donor with papillary thyroid cancer or a benign thyroid nodule (not recorded which). Some clones in this sample may be carry-over from other donors' samples. The CDR3 sequence is CASSPAGGPGTDTQYF. The CDR3 DNA reads as TGCGCCAGCAGTCCAGCGGGAGGGCCGGGCACAGATACGCAGTATTTT.